The entry below gives a single T cell receptor beta chain sequence along with its context. The antigen is not known. This entry is derived from a study of shared clonotypes between healthy human individuals. Study conclusions and caveats: Some naive CD4 clonotypes, roughly 4.8%, turned up in common across a handful of donors.

The repertoire was sequenced with immunoSEQ multiplex PCR; TCRdb's copy has only in-frame clones and lacks some. The sample shows 550,000 to 800,000 clones, under 80% of them seen only once. The CDR3 is 14 amino acids. The V and J ends lost 1 base and 7 bases respectively, with 15 bases between them. From germline, CDR1 is SGHNT and CDR2 YYREEE (reference sequence). It was into CD45RA+ naive and CD45RA-negative memory subsets that the CD4+ cells were split. The TCR originated in a woman under 40 in good health. Sequenced input: memory CD4+ T cells sorted from blood. Subset reported: CD45RA-negative fraction. The chain joins TRBV5-4 to TRBJ2-7; perhaps TRBD2 as D (6 bases). CDR3 sequence: CASSLSTRSREQYF. In nucleotides, the CDR3 is TGTGCCAGCAGCTTGTCGACTAGGTCGAGGGAGCAGTACTTC.